Listed here is a single T cell receptor beta chain. What it binds is unknown. These data belong to a study of cytomegalovirus exposure and HLA in healthy donors. Whole-study results and caveats: As confirmed in vitro, three CMV-associated chains were specific for CMV antigens. For cytomegalovirus status, the classifier reportedly gave diagnoses with high specificity and sensitivity. Researchers counted approximately 160 TCR beta chains as cytomegalovirus-associated. Rarity characterized most TCR sequences, yet some public TCRs appeared in many donors.

CDR1 is SGHVS, CDR2 FQNEAQ, per germline. The CDR3 loop spans 15 amino acids. V lost 3 bases to trimming and J lost 1 base; unmatched junction nucleotides: 4. Measured with immunoSEQ multiplex PCR; TCRdb has only the in-frame clones, and not every one. The sample includes about 130,000 clones, 89% of them seen just once. This chain joins TRBV7-8 and TRBJ1-2; the match to TRBD1 covers 8 bases. This receptor was taken from a woman between 18 and 29 years old in good health and CMV-seropositive. Sequencing used PBMCs. CDR3 nucleotide sequence: TGTGCCAGCAGCTTGCGGACAGGGAGTAACTATGGCTACACCTTC. Translation: CASSLRTGSNYGYTF.